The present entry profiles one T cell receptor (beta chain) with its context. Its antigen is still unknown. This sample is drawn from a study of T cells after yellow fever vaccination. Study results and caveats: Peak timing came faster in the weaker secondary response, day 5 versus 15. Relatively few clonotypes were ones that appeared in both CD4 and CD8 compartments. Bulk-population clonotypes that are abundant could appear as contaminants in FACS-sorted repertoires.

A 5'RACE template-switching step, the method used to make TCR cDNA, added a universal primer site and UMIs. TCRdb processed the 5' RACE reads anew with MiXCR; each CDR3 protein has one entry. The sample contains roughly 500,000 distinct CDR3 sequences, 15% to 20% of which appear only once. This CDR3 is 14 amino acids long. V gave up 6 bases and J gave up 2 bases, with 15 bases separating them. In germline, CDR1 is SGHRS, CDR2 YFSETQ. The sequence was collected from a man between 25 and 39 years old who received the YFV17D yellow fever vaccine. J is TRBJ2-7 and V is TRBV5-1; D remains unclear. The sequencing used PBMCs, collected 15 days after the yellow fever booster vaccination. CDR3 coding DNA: TGCGCCAGCACCCTAGAGTCGACGGCCTACGAGCAGTACTTC. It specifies CASTLESTAYEQYF.